This T cell receptor beta chain was recovered during a study of T cells in localized non-small cell lung cancer. Sequencing used immunoSEQ multiplex PCR; TCRdb keeps in-frame clones, though not all of them. Among around 50,000 clones listed, around 90% were seen once. The CDR3 consists of 14 residues. Germline CDR1 is MGHRA and CDR2 is YSYEKL. V gave up 0 bases and J gave up 3 bases, with 8 bases separating them. The source is a female donor with stage II lung adenocarcinoma. The starting material was PBMCs, obtained before any cancer treatment. V gene TRBV4-1 combines with J gene TRBJ1-1; maybe TRBD1 (5 bases). The CDR3 DNA follows: TGCGCCAGCAGCCAAGATTGGGGGGACACTGAAGCTTTCTTT. It yields the protein CASSQDWGDTEAFF.